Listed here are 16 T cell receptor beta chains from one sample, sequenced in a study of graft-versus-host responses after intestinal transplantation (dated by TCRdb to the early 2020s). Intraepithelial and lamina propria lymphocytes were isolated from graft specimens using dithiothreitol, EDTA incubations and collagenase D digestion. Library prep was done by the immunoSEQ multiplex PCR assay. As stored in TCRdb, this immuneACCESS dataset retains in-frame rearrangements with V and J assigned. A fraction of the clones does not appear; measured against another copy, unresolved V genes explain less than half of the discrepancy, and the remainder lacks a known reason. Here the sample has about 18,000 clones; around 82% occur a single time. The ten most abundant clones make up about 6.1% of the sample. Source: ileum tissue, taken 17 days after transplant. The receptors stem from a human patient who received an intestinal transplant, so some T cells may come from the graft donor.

CDR3 sequence reads: CASSRGTGKETQYF. The CDR3 DNA reads as TGCGCCAGCAGCCGAGGGACAGGGAAAGAGACCCAGTACTTC. The chain combines TRBV5-1 with TRBJ2-5; 9 nucleotides align to TRBD1. Looked up from germline, CDR1 is SGHRS and CDR2 is YFSETQ. This CDR3 spans 14 amino acids. The ends lost 4 bases at V and 3 bases at J; junction bases unmatched: 4.

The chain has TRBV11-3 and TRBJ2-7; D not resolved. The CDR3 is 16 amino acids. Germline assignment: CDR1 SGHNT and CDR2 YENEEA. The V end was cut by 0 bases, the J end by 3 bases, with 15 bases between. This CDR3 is CASSLENPTWVYEQYF. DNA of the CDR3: TGTGCCAGCAGCTTAGAAAACCCCACCTGGGTCTACGAGCAGTACTTC.

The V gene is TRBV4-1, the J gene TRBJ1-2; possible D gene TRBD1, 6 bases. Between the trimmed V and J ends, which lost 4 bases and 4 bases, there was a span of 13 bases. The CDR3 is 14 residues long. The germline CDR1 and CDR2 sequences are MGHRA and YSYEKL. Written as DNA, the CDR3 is TGCGCCAGCAGCCCAGCGGGGGCGAGCTATGGCTACACCTTC. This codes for CASSPAGASYGYTF.

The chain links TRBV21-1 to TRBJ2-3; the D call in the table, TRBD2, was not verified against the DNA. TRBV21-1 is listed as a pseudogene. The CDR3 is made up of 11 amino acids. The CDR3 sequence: CASTTPHTQYF. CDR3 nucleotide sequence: TGTGCCAGCACCACTCCCCATACGCAGTATTTT.

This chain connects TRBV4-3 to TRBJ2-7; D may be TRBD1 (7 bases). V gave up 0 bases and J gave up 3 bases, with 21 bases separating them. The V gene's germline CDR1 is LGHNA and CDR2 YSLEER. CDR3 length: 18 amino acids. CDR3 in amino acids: CASSQDRVDQGGSYEQYF. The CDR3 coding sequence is TGCGCCAGCAGCCAAGATCGAGTGGATCAGGGGGGTAGCTACGAGCAGTACTTC.

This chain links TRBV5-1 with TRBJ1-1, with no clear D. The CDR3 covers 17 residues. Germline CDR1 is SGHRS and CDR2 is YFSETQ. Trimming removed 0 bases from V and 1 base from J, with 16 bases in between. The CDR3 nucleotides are TGCGCCAGCAGCTTGGGGTCATGGGCCGAGGGGAACACTGAAGCTTTCTTT. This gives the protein CASSLGSWAEGNTEAFF.

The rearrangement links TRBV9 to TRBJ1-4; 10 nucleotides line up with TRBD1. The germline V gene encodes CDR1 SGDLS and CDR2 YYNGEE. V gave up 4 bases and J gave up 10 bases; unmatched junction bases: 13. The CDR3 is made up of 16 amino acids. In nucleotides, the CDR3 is TGTGCCAGCAGCCCAACCGGGACAGGGGCCGCTGTAAAACTGTTTTTT. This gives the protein CASSPTGTGAAVKLFF. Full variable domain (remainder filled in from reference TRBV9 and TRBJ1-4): DSGVTQTPKHLITATGQRVTLRCSPRSGDLSVYWYQQSLDQGLQFLIQYYNGEERAKGNILERFSAQQFPDLHSELNLSSLELGDSALYFCASSPTGTGAAVKLFFGSGTQLSVL.

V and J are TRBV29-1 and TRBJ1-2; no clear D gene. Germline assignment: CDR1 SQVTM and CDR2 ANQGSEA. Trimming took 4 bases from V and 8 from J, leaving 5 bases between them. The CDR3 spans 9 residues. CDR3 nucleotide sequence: TGCAGCGTTGGGACGGGCTACACCTTC. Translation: CSVGTGYTF.

CDR3 nucleotide sequence: TGCAGCGCGGGGGGACAGCCTCAAGAGACCCAGTACTTC. Protein sequence: CSAGGQPQETQYF. The gene calls are TRBV29-1 and TRBJ2-5; D may correspond to TRBD1 or TRBD2 (7 bases each). Deletions cut 7 bases from V and 2 bases from J, with 14 bases between. Germline assignment: CDR1 SQVTM and CDR2 ANQGSEA. The CDR3 contains 13 residues.

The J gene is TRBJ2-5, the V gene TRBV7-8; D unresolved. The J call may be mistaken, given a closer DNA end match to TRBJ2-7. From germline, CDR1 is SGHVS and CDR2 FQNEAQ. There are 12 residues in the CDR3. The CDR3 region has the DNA TGTGCCAGCAGCTTAGTAGACTACGAGCAGTACTTC. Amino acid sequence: CASSLVDYEQYF.

The CDR3 sequence is CASSPGTGRQPQHF. CDR3 in DNA: TGTGCCAGCAGTCCCGGGACAGGGAGACAGCCCCAGCATTTT. V and J are TRBV28 and TRBJ1-5, with 9 bases fitting TRBD1. The trim removed 5 bases at V and 7 bases at J, leaving 6 bases unmatched. There are 14 residues in the CDR3. Per germline, CDR1 MDHEN and CDR2 SYDVKM.

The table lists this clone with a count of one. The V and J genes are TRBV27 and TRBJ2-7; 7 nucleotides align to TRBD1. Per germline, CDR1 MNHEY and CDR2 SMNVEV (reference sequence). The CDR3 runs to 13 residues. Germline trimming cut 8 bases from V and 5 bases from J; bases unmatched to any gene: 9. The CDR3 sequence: CASHRDSSHEQYF. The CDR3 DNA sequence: TGTGCCAGCCACCGGGACAGTTCACACGAGCAGTACTTC.

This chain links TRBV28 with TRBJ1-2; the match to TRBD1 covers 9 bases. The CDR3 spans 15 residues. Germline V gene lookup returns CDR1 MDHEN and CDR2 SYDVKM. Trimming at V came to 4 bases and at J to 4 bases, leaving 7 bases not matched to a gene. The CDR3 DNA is TGTGCCAGCAGTTCCTACAGGGGGCTGGGCTATGGCTACACCTTC. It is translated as CASSSYRGLGYGYTF.

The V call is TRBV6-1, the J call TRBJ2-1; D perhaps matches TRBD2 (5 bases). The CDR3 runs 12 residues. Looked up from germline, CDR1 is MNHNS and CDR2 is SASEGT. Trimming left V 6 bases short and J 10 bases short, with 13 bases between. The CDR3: CASSGYTREQFF. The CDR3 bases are TGTGCCAGCAGCGGATACACTAGGGAGCAGTTCTTC.

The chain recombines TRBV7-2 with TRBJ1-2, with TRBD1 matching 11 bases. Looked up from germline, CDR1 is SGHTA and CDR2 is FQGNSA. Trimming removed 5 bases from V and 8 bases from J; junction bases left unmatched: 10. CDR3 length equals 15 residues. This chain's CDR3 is CASSTGTGGVLGYTF. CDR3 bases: TGTGCCAGCAGCACCGGGACAGGGGGAGTTCTAGGCTACACCTTC.

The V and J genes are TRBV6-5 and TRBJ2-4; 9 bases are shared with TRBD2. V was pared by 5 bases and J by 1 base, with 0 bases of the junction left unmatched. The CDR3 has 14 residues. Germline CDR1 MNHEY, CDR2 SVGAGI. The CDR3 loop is CASSSGGAKNIQYF. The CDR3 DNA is TGTGCCAGCAGTAGCGGGGGGGCCAAAAACATTCAGTACTTC.